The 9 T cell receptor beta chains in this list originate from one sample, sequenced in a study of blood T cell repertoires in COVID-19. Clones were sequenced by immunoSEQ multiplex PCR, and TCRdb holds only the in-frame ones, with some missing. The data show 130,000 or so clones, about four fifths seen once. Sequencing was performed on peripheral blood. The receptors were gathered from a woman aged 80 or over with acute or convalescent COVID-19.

DNA for the CDR3: TGTGCCAGTACGAGCACCGGGGAGCTGTTTTTT. This codes for CASTSTGELFF. This chain connects TRBV19 to TRBJ2-2; unclear D gene. The CDR3 runs to 11 residues. V gave up 7 bases and J gave up 4 bases, with 4 bases separating them. Per germline, CDR1 LNHDA and CDR2 SQIVND (reference sequence).

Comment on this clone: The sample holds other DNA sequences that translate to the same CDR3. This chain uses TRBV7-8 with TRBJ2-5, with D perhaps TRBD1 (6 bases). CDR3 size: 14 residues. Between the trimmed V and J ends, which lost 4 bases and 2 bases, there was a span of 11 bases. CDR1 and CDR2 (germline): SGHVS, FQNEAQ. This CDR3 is CASSSGQLQETQYF. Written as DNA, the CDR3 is TGTGCCAGCAGCTCAGGACAGCTACAAGAGACCCAGTACTTC.

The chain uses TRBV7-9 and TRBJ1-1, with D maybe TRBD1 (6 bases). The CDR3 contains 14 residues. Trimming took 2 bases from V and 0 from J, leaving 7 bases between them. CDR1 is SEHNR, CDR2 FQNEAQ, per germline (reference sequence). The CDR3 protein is CASSLTGLNTEAFF. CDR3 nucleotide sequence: TGTGCCAGCAGCTTAACAGGGCTGAACACTGAAGCTTTCTTT.

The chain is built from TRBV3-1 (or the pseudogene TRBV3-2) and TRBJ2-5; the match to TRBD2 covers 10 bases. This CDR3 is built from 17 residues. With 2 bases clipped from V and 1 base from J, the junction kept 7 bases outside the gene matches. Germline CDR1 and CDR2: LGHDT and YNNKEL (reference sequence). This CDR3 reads CASSQFGAGGGQETQYF. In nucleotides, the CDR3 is TGTGCCAGCAGCCAATTCGGAGCGGGAGGGGGCCAAGAGACCCAGTACTTC.

CDR3 nucleotide sequence: TGTGCCAGTAGTATACAAGGGACAGGGATCTACGAGCAGTACTTC. This translates into CASSIQGTGIYEQYF. The chain is built from TRBV19 and TRBJ2-7, with 9 bases that match TRBD1. Germline values: CDR1 LNHDA, CDR2 SQIVND (reference sequence). The CDR3 runs 15 residues. The V gene end was trimmed by 2 bases and the J gene end by 3 bases; junction bases not matched to a gene: 5.

CDR3 nucleotides: TGCGCCAGCAGCCAAGGGACAGGGGCGATGCTTTCTGGCTACACCTTC. Translation gives CASSQGTGAMLSGYTF. V usage is TRBV4-3 and J usage is TRBJ1-2; 9 positions match TRBD1. With V trimmed by 1 base and J by 7 bases, 10 bases remained unmatched. CDR3 length: 16 amino acids. Germline V gives CDR1 LGHNA, CDR2 YSLEER.

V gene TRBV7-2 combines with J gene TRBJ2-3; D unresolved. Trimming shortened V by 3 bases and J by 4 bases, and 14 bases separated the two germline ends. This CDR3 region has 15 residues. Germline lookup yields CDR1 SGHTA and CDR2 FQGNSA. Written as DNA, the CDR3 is TGTGCCAGCAGCTTCCGGTCGTTTGGTCCAGATACGCAGTATTTT. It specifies CASSFRSFGPDTQYF.

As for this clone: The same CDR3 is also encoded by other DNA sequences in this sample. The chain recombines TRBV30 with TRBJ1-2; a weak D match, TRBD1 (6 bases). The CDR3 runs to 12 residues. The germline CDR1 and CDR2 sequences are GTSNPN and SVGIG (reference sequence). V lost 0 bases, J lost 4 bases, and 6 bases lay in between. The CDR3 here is CAWSVQGYGYTF. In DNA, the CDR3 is TGTGCCTGGAGTGTACAGGGCTATGGCTACACCTTC.

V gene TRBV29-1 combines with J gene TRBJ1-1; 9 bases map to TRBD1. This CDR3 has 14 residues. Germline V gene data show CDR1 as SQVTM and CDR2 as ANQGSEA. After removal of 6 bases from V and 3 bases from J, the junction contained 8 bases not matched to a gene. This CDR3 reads CSVGTGRLYTEAFF. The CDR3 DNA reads TGCAGCGTGGGGACAGGGAGGCTTTACACTGAAGCTTTCTTT.